This T cell receptor (beta chain) derives from a study of long-term antiretroviral therapy in people with HIV. Looking at the study overall: The earliest specimens came about a decade ahead of the 2015 immediate-ART recommendation.

In regard to this clone: Antigen unknown.

With survey level as its setting, the immunoSEQ assay was v3.0. Only in-frame clones appear in the TCRdb table, and some are missing; sequencing was by immunoSEQ multiplex PCR. The sample contains fewer than 35,000 clones, approximately 85% of which appear only once. Germline V gene data show CDR1 as MGHDK and CDR2 as SYGVNS. V trimming: 4 bases; J trimming: 4 bases; junction bases outside the gene matches: 3. The length of the CDR3 is 14 residues. Study findings and constraints: Pre-ART clonal expansions dominated every time point's repertoire. Post-ART samples showed increased diversity that remained below transplant donor control levels.

Treated in the United States were all of the participants with HIV. Sequencing was performed on unsorted PBMCs, taken 3.3 years after starting antiretroviral therapy. The chain uses TRBV25-1 and TRBJ1-5, with TRBD1 identical over 8 bases. The receptor's source is a man between 18 and 29 years old with HIV. In nucleotides, the CDR3 is TGTGCCAGCAGTGGGACAGGGATAAATCAGCCCCAGCATTTT. Translation gives CASSGTGINQPQHF.